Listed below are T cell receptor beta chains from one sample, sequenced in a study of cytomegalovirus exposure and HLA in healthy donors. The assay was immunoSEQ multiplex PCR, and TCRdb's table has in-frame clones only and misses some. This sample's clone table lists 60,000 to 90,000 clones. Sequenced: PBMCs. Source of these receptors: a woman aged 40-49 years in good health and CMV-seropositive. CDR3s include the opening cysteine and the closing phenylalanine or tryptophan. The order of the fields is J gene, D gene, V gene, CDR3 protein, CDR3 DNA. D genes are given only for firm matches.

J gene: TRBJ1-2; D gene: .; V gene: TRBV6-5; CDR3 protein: CASSYSRQGPNYGYTF; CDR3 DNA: TGTGCCAGCAGTTACTCCCGGCAGGGCCCTAACTATGGCTACACCTTC
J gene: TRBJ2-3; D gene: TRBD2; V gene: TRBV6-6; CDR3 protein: CASSQFSGGFTDTQYF; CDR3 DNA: TGTGCCAGCAGCCAATTTAGCGGGGGGTTCACAGATACGCAGTATTTT
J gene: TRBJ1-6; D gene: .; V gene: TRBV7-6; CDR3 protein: CASSLVQGESPLHF; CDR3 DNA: TGTGCCAGCAGCTTAGTACAGGGAGAGTCACCCCTCCACTTT
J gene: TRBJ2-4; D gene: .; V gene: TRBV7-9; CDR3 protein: CASSLNRGLAKNIQYF; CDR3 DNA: TGTGCCAGCAGCTTAAATAGGGGCCTAGCCAAAAACATTCAGTACTTC
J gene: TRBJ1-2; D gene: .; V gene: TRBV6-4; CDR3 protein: CASSPREVLGGYTF; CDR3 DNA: TGTGCCAGCAGTCCGAGGGAAGTCCTTGGCGGCTACACCTTC
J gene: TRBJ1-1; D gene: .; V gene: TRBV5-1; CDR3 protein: CARRTGPNFMNTEAFF; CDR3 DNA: TGCGCCAGAAGAACAGGACCAAACTTTATGAACACTGAAGCTTTCTTT
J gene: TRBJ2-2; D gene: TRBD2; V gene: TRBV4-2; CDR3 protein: CASSHFYTTSGLVAWTGELFF; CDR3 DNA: TGTGCCAGCAGCCATTTTTATACTACTAGCGGGTTAGTTGCATGGACCGGGGAGCTGTTTTTT
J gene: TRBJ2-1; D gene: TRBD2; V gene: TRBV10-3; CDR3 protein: CAIQRESVSGEQFF; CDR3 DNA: TGTGCCATCCAGCGGGAATCGGTCTCGGGAGAGCAGTTCTTC
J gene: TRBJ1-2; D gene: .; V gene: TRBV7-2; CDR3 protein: CASSATNYGYTF; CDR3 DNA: TGTGCCAGCAGCGCTACTAACTATGGCTACACCTTC
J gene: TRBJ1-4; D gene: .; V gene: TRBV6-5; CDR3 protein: CASHAQGTNEKLFF; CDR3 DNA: TGTGCCAGTCACGCGCAGGGAACTAATGAAAAACTGTTTTTT
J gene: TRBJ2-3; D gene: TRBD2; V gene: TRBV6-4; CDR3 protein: CASSLTSGGTDTQYF; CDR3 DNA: TGTGCCAGCAGTCTGACTAGCGGGGGCACAGATACGCAGTATTTT
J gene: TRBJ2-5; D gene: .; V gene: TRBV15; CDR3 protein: CATSRDVRGQETQYF; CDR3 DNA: TGTGCCACCAGCAGGGACGTTAGGGGTCAAGAGACCCAGTACTTC
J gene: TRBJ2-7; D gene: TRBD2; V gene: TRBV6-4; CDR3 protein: CASRPGLVLSYEQYF; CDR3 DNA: TGTGCCAGCAGGCCCGGACTAGTCCTCTCCTACGAGCAGTACTTC
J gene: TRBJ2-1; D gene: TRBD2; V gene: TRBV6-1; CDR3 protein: CASTRGTSGRNEQFF; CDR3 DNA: TGTGCCAGCACACGCGGGACTAGCGGGAGAAATGAGCAGTTCTTC
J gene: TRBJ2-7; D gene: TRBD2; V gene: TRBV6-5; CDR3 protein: CASSYSWGGSSYEQYF; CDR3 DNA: TGTGCCAGCAGTTACTCGTGGGGGGGGAGCTCCTACGAGCAGTACTTC
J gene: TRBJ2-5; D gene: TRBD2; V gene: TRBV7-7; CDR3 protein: CASSTGLAGGETQYF; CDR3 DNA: TGTGCTAGCAGCACGGGACTAGCGGGCGGAGAGACCCAGTACTTC
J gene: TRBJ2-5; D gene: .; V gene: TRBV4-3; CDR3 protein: CASSQGRGRSLIETQYF; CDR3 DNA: TGCGCCAGCAGCCAAGGCAGGGGTAGGAGCCTCATAGAGACCCAGTACTTC
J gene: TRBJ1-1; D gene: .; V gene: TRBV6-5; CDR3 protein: CASSYSAGQAEAFF; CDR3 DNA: TGTGCCAGCAGTTACTCCGCAGGGCAGGCTGAAGCTTTCTTT
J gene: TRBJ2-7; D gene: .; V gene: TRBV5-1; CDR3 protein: CASSEAYEQYF; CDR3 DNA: TGCGCCAGCAGCGAGGCCTACGAGCAGTACTTC
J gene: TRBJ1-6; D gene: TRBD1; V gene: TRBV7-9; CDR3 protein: CGRTRGQGGIDSPLHF; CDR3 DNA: TGTGGCAGGACTAGAGGACAGGGAGGAATTGATTCACCCCTCCACTTT
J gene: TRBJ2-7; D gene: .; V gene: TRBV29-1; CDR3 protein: CSVEAGGAGEQYF; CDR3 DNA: TGCAGCGTTGAAGCGGGCGGGGCGGGCGAGCAGTACTTC
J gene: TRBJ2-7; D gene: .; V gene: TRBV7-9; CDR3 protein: CASSVRVAGPLYEQYF; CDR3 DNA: TGTGCCAGCAGCGTCCGCGTGGCAGGCCCTCTCTACGAGCAGTACTTC